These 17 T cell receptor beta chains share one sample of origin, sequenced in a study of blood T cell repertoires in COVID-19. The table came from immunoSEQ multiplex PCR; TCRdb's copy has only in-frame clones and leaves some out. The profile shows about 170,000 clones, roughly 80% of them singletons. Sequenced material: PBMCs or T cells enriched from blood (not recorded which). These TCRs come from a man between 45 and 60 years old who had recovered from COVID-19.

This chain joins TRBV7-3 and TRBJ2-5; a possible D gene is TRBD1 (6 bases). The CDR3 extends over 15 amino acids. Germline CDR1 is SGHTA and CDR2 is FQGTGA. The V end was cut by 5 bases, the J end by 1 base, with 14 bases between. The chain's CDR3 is CASSPKTGLQETQYF. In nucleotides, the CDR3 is TGTGCCAGCAGCCCGAAGACAGGACTCCAAGAGACCCAGTACTTC. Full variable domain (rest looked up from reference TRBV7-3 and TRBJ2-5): GAGVSQTPSNKVTEKGKYVELRCDPISGHTALYWYRQSLGQGPEFLIYFQGTGAADDSGLPNDRFFAVRPEGSVSTLKIQRTERGDSAVYLCASSPKTGLQETQYFGPGTRLLVL.

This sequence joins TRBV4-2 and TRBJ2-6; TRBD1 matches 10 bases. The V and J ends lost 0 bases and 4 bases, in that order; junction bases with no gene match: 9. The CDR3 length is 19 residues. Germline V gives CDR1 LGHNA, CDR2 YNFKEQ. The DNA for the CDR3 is TGTGCCAGCAGCCAAGACCCGACAGGGGGCTATCGGGGGGCCAACGTCCTGACTTTC. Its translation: CASSQDPTGGYRGANVLTF.

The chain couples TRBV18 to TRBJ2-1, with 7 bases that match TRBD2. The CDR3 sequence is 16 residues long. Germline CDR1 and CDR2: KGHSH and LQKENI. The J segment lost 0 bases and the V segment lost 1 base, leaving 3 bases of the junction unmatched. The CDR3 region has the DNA TGTGCCAGCTCACCACTCGCGGGGGACTCCTACAATGAGCAGTTCTTC. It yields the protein CASSPLAGDSYNEQFF.

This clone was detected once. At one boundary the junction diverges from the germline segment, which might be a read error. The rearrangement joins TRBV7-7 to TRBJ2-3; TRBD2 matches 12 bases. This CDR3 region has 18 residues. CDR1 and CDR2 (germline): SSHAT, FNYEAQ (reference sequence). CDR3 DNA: TGTGCTAGCAGCCCCAGACTAGCGGGGGCCCGAGTAGGAGATACGCAGTATTTT. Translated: CASSPRLAGARVGDTQYF.

CDR3 loop: CASSRGYTDTQYF. CDR3 nucleotides: TGTGCCAGCAGCCGGGGGTACACAGATACGCAGTATTTT. The chain recombines TRBV12-3 or TRBV12-4 with TRBJ2-3; D perhaps matches TRBD2 (6 bases). V lost 6 bases to trimming and J lost 2 bases, with 9 bases between them. The CDR3 extends over 13 amino acids.

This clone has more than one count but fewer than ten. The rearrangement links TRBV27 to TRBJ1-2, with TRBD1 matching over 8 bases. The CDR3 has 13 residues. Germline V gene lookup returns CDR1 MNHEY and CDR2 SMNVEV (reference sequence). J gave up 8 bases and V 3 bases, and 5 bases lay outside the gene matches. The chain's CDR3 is CASSLSSGGGYTF. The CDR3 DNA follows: TGTGCCAGCAGTTTGTCTTCAGGGGGCGGCTACACCTTC.

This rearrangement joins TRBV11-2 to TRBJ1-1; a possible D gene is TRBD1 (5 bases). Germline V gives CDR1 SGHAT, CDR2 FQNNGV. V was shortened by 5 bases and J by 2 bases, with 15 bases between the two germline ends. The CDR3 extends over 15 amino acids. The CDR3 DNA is TGTGCCAGCAGCGCCCGCGGGGGGGGAAACACTGAAGCTTTCTTT. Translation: CASSARGGGNTEAFF.

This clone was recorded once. CDR3 coding DNA: TGTGCCATCAGCGAGGGACAGGGGGAGGTTGGCTATGGCTACACCTTC. Translated, it gives CAISEGQGEVGYGYTF. The rearrangement uses TRBV10-3 and TRBJ1-2; 11 bases align to TRBD1. The CDR3 length is 16 residues. CDR1 is ENHRY and CDR2 is SYGVKD in the germline V gene. The trim removed 6 bases at V and 4 bases at J, leaving 10 bases unmatched.

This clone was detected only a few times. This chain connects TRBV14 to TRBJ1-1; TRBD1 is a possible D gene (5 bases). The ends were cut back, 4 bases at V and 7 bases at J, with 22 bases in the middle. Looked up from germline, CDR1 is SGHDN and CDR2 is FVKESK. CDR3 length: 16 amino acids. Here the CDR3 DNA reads TGTGCCAGCAGCCCCCAGCGGGGCGTTCCCTCCTATGAAGCTTTCTTT. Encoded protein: CASSPQRGVPSYEAFF.

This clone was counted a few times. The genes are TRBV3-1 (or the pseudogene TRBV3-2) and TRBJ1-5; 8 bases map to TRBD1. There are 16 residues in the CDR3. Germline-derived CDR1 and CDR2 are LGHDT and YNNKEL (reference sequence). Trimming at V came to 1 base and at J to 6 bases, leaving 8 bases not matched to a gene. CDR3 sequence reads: CASSQATGGWGQPQHF. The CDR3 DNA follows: TGTGCCAGCAGCCAAGCCACAGGGGGGTGGGGTCAGCCCCAGCATTTT.

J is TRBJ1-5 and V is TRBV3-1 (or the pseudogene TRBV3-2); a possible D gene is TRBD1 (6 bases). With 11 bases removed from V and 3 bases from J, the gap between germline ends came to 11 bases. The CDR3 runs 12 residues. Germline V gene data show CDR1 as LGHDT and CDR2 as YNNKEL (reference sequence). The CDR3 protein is CAPGQSNQPQHF. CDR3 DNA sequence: TGTGCCCCCGGACAGTCCAATCAGCCCCAGCATTTT.

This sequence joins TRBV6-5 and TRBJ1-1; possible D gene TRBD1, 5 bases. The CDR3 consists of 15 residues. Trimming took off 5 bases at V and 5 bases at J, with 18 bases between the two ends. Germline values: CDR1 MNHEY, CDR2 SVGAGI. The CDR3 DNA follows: TGTGCCAGCAGTATGCTTCAGGGTGGAACGACTGAAGCTTTCTTT. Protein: CASSMLQGGTTEAFF.

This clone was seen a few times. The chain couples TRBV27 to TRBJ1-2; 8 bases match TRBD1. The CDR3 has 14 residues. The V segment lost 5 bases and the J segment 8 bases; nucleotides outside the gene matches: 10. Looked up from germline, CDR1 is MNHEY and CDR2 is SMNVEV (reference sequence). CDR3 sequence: CASSLLRDRRGYTF. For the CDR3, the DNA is TGTGCCAGCAGTCTCCTCCGGGACAGGAGGGGCTACACCTTC.

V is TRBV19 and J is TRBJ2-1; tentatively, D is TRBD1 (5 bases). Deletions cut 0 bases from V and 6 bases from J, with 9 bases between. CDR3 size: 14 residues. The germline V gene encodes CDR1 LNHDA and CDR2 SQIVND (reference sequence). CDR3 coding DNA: TGTGCCAGTAGTATAGACAGGGCCAGCAATGAGCAGTTCTTC. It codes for CASSIDRASNEQFF.

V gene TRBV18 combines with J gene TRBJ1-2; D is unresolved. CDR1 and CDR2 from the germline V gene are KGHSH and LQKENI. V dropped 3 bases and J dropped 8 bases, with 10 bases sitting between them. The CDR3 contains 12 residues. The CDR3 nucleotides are TGTGCCAGCTCACCGCGTGGAGGGGGCTACACCTTC. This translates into CASSPRGGGYTF.

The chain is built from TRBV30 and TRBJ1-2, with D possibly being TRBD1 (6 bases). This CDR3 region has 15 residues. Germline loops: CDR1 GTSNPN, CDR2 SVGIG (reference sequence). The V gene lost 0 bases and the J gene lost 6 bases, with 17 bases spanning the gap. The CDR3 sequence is CAWSVGAGAGDGYTF. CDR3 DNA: TGTGCCTGGAGTGTAGGGGCGGGGGCTGGGGATGGCTACACCTTC.

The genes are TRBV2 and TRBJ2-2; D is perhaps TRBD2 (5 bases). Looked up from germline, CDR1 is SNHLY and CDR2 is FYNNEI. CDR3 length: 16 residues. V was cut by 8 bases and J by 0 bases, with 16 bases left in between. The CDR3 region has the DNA TGTGCCAGCGGCCCAATGCGGGTACCGAACACCGGGGAGCTGTTTTTT. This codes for CASGPMRVPNTGELFF.